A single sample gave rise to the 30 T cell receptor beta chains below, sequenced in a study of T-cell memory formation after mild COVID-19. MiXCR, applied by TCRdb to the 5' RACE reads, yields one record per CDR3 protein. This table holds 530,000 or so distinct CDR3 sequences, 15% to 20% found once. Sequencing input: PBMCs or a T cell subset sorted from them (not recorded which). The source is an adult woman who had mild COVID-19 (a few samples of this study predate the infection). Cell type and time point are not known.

As DNA, the CDR3 is TGTGCCAGCAGCACAGGGGGCAGTGAGCAGTTCTTC. It specifies CASSTGGSEQFF. The V gene is TRBV12-3 or TRBV12-4, the J gene TRBJ2-1; the match to TRBD1 covers 9 bases. This CDR3 is 12 amino acids long. J gave up 9 bases and V 6 bases, and 3 bases lay outside the gene matches.

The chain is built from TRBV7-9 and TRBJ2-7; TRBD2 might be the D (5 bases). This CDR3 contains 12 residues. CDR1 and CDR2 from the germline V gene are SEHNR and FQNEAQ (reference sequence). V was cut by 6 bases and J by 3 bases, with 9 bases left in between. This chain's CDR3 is CASRMGVYEQYF. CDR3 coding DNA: TGTGCCAGCAGAATGGGAGTCTACGAGCAGTACTTC.

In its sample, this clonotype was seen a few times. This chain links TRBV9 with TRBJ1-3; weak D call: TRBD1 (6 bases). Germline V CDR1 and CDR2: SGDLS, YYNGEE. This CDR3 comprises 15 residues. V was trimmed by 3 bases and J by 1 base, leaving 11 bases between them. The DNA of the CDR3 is TGTGCCAGCAGCGCTACAACAGGGTCTGGAAACACCATATATTTT. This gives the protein CASSATTGSGNTIYF.

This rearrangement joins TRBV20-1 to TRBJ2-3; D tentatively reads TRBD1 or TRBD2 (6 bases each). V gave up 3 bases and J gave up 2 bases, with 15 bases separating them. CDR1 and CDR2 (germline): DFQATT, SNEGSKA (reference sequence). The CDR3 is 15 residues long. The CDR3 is CSASPGGRYTDTQYF. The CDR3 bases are TGCAGTGCTAGTCCTGGGGGGCGATACACAGATACGCAGTATTTT.

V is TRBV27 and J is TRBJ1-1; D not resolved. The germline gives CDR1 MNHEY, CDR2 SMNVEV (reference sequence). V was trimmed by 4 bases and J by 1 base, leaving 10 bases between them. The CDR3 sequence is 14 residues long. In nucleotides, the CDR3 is TGTGCCAGCAGTTACGACCTCAAGAACACTGAAGCTTTCTTT. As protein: CASSYDLKNTEAFF.

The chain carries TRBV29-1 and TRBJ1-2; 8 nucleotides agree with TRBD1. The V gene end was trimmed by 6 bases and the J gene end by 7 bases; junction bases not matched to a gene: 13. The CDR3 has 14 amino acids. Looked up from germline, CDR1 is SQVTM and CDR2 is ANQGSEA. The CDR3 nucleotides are TGCAGCGTCACAAAGGACAGGGTGTGGGGTGGCTACACCTTC. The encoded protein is CSVTKDRVWGGYTF.

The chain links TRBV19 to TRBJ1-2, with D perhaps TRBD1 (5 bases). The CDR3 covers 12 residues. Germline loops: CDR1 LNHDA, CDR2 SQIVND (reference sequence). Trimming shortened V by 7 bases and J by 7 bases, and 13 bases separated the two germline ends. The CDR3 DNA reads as TGTGCCAGTACCGGGACGAGGGGTGGCTACACCTTC. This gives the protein CASTGTRGGYTF.

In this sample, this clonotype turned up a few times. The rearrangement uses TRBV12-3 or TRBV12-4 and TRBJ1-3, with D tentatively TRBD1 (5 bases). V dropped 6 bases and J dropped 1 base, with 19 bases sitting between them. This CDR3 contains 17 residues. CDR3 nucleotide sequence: TGTGCCAGCAGCCCCGGAGGAGGGGCGCTTTCTGGAAACACCATATATTTT. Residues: CASSPGGGALSGNTIYF.

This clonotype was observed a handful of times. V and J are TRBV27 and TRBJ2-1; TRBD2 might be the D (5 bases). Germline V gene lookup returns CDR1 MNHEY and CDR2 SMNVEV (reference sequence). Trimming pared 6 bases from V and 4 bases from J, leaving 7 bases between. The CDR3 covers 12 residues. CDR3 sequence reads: CASSGIYNEQFF. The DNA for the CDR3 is TGTGCCAGCAGCGGGATTTACAATGAGCAGTTCTTC.

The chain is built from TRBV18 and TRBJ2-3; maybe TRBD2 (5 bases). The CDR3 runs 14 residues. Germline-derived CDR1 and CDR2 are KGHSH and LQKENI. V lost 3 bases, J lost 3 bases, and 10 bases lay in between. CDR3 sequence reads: CASSPEGGTDTQYF. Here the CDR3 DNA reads TGTGCCAGCTCACCTGAGGGTGGTACAGATACGCAGTATTTT.

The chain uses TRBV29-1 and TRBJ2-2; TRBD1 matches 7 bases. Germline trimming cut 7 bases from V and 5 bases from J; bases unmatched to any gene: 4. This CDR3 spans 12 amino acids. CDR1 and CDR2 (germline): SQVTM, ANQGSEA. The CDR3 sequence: CSARQGTGELFF. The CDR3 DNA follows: TGCAGCGCCAGACAGGGTACCGGGGAGCTGTTTTTT.

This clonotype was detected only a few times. CDR3 bases: TGTGCCAGCAGTGAATGGGTTGGAGGGGGGAGTCCCTACGAGCAGTACTTC. The encoded protein is CASSEWVGGGSPYEQYF. The V gene is TRBV25-1, the J gene TRBJ2-7; D may match TRBD1 or TRBD2 (6 bases each). V was shortened by 1 base and J by 2 bases, with 18 bases between the two germline ends. This CDR3 comprises 17 residues. The V gene's germline CDR1 is MGHDK and CDR2 SYGVNS.

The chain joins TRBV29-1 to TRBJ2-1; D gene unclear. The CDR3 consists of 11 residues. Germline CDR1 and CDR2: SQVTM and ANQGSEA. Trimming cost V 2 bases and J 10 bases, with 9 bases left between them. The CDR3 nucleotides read TGCAGCGTTGAACCCCCGTACGAGCAGTTCTTC. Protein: CSVEPPYEQFF.

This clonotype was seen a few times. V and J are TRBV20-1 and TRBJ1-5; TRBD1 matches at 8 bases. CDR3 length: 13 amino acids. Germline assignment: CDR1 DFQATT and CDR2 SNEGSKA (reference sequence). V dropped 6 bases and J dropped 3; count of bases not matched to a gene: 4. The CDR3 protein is CSARQGPNQPQHF. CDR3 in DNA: TGCAGTGCAAGACAGGGGCCCAATCAGCCCCAGCATTTT.

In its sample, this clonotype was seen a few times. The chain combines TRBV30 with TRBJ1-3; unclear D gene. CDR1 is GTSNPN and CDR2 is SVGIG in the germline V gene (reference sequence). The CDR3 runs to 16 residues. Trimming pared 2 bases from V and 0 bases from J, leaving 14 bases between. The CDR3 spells CAWSSQIPSSGNTIYF. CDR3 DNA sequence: TGTGCCTGGAGTTCACAGATACCCAGCTCTGGAAACACCATATATTTT.

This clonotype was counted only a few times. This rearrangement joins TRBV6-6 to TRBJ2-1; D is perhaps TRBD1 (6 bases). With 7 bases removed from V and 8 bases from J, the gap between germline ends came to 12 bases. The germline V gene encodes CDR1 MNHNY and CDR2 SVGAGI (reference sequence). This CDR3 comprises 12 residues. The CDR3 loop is CASNTGRYEQFF. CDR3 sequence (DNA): TGTGCCAGCAACACAGGGAGATATGAGCAGTTCTTC.

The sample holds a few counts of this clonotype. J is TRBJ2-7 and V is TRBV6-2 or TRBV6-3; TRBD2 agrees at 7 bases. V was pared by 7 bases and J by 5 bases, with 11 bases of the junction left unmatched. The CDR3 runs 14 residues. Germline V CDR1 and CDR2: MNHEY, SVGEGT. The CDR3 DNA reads TGTGCCAGCATCCACCGGACTAGGGGAGACGAGCAGTACTTC. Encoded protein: CASIHRTRGDEQYF.

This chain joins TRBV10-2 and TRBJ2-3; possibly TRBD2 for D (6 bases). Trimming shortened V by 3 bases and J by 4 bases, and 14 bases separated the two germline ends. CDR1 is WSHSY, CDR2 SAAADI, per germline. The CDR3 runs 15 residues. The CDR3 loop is CASSEFGRRADTQYF. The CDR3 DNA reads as TGCGCCAGCAGTGAATTCGGGAGAAGGGCAGATACGCAGTATTTT.

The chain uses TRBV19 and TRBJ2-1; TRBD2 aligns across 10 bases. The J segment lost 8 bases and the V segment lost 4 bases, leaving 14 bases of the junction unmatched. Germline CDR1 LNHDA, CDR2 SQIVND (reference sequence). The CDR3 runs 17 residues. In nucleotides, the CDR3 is TGTGCCAGTAGTAGTTCTGGGGCTAGCGGGAGAGGGTATGAGCAGTTCTTC. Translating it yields CASSSSGASGRGYEQFF.

Here the CDR3 reads CASSLGRAKRANYGYTF. The CDR3 DNA reads TGTGCCAGCAGCTTAGGACGGGCTAAAAGAGCTAACTATGGCTACACCTTC. This sequence joins TRBV11-3 and TRBJ1-2; D gene unclear. CDR1 and CDR2 from the germline V gene are SGHNT and YENEEA. The CDR3 contains 17 residues. V was cut by 1 base and J by 0 bases, with 15 bases left in between. Combining the CDR3 with reference TRBV11-3 and TRBJ1-2 gives the whole variable domain EAGVVQSPRYKIIEKKQPVAFWCNPISGHNTLYWYLQNLGQGPELLIRYENEEAVDDSQLPKDRFSAERLKGVDSTLKIQPAELGDSAVYLCASSLGRAKRANYGYTFGSGTRLTVV.

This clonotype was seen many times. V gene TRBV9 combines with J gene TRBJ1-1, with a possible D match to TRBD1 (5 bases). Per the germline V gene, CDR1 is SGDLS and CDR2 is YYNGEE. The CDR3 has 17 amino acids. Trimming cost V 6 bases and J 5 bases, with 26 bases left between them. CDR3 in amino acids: CASTTLGEAWGSTEAFF. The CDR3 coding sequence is TGTGCCAGCACCACATTGGGGGAGGCCTGGGGTAGTACTGAAGCTTTCTTT.

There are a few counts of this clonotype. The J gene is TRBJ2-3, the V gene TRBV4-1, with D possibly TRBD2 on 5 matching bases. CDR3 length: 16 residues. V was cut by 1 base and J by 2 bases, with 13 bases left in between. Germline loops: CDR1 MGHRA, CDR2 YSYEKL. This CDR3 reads CASSQGTLLVTDTQYF. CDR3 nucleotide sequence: TGCGCCAGCAGCCAAGGGACGCTACTAGTCACAGATACGCAGTATTTT.

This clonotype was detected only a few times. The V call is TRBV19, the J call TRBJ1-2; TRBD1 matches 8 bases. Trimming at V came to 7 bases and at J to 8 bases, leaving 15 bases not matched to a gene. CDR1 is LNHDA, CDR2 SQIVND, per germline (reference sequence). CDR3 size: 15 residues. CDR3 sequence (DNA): TGTGCCAGTAACAACTGGGGCAGGGGGCCACAAGGCTACACCTTC. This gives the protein CASNNWGRGPQGYTF.

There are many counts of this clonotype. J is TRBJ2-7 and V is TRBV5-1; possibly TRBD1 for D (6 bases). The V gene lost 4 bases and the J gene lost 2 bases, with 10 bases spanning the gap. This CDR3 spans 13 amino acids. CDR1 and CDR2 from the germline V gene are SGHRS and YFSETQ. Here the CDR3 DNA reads TGCGCCAGCAGCGTGGACAGCGCCTACGAGCAGTACTTC. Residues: CASSVDSAYEQYF.

The CDR3 spells CASSLVERGWSYNEQFF. The CDR3 bases are TGTGCCAGCAGCTTAGTAGAGCGGGGCTGGTCCTACAATGAGCAGTTCTTC. The chain joins TRBV7-2 to TRBJ2-1; TRBD2 aligns across 7 bases. CDR1 is SGHTA, CDR2 FQGNSA, per germline. The trim removed 1 base at V and 1 base at J, leaving 7 bases unmatched. The CDR3 extends over 17 amino acids.

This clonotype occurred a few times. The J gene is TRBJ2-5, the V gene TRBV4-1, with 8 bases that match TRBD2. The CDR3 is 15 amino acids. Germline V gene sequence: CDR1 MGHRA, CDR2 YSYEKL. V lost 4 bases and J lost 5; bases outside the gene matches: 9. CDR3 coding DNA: TGCGCCAGCAGCCCCCGGCCGGGAGGGGCGGAGACCCAGTACTTC. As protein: CASSPRPGGAETQYF.

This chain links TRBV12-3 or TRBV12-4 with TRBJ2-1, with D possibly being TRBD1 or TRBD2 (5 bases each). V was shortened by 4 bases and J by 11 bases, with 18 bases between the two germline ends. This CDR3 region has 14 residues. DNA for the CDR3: TGTGCCAGCAGTTCGGCATCGGGGCGGTCCAAGCAGTTCTTC. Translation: CASSSASGRSKQFF.

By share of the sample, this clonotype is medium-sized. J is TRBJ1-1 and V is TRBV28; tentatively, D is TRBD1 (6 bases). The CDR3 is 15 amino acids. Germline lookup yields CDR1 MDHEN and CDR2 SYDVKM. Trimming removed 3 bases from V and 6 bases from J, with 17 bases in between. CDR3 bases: TGTGCCAGCAGTTTGAGGCAGGGGATCGTAGCTGAAGCTTTCTTT. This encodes CASSLRQGIVAEAFF.

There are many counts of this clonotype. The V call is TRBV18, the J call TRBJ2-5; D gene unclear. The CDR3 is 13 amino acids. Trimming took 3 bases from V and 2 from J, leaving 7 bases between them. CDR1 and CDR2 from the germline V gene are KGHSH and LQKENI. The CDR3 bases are TGTGCCAGCTCACCCACCGTACAAGAGACCCAGTACTTC. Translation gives CASSPTVQETQYF.

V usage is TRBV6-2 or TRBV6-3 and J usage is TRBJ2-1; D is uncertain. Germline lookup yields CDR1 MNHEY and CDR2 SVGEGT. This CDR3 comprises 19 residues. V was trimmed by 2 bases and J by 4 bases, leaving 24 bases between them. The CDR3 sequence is CASSYQAGMYRSRYNEQFF. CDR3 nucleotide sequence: TGTGCCAGCAGTTACCAGGCCGGAATGTATCGGTCCCGATACAATGAGCAGTTCTTC.